The 20 T cell receptor beta chains below all came from one sample that was sequenced in a study of blood T cell repertoires in COVID-19 (dated by TCRdb to the early 2020s). The library came from the immunoSEQ multiplex PCR assay. This immuneACCESS table, as held by TCRdb, lists in-frame sequences with V and J called but not all clones. Of the missing ones, under half trace to an unresolved V gene in checked studies; the others have no known cause. For this sample the table gives hundreds of thousands of clones, of which about 90% were detected only once. Jointly, the top ten make up approximately 2% of the sample. Source material: PBMCs or T cells enriched from blood (not recorded which). These receptors were collected from a woman between 18 and 29 years old with acute COVID-19.

The genes are TRBV5-1 and TRBJ1-3; the D is unclear. Germline V gene lookup returns CDR1 SGHRS and CDR2 YFSETQ. The V gene lost 4 bases and the J gene lost 0 bases, with 14 bases spanning the gap. The CDR3 loop spans 16 amino acids. CDR3 bases: TGCGCCAGCAGCCGAATGGCCCCTCACTCTGGAAACACCATATATTTT. Translation: CASSRMAPHSGNTIYF.

The chain couples TRBV14 to TRBJ2-1; 7 bases align to TRBD1. Germline loops: CDR1 SGHDN, CDR2 FVKESK. This CDR3 has 18 amino acids. The ends lost 6 bases at V and 5 bases at J; junction bases unmatched: 19. CDR3 sequence reads: CASSPRFPLRTGNNEQFF. The CDR3 DNA reads TGTGCCAGCAGTCCACGGTTTCCCCTCCGGACAGGTAACAATGAGCAGTTCTTC.

The chain joins TRBV19 to TRBJ1-5, with 7 positions matching TRBD1. CDR3 length: 15 amino acids. V shed 3 bases and J 3 bases; nucleotides not matched to a gene: 5. Looked up from germline, CDR1 is LNHDA and CDR2 is SQIVND (reference sequence). CDR3 sequence: CASSIGDSFNQPQHF. In DNA, the CDR3 is TGTGCCAGTAGTATCGGGGACAGTTTCAATCAGCCCCAGCATTTT.

This clone was detected only once. The chain is built from TRBV27 and TRBJ2-5, with no clear D. Per germline, CDR1 MNHEY and CDR2 SMNVEV (reference sequence). The V gene lost 1 base and the J gene lost 5 bases, with 14 bases spanning the gap. This CDR3 has 15 amino acids. CDR3 in DNA: TGTGCCAGCAGTTTATATGGTCCAATTAGCGAGACCCAGTACTTC. This encodes CASSLYGPISETQYF.

The chain recombines TRBV10-3 with TRBJ2-7; D unclear. Between the trimmed V and J ends, which lost 10 bases and 3 bases, there was a span of 10 bases. Looked up from germline, CDR1 is ENHRY and CDR2 is SYGVKD. The CDR3 is 11 amino acids. CDR3 protein: CATQEDYEQYF. The CDR3, as DNA: TGTGCCACTCAAGAGGACTACGAGCAGTACTTC.

The V and J genes are TRBV6-5 and TRBJ2-1, with 8 positions matching TRBD2. Germline V gene lookup returns CDR1 MNHEY and CDR2 SVGAGI. This CDR3 spans 15 amino acids. Germline trimming cut 5 bases from V and 2 bases from J; bases unmatched to any gene: 5. CDR3 in amino acids: CASSQSSGPYNEQFF. CDR3 coding DNA: TGTGCCAGCAGTCAGTCTAGCGGGCCCTACAATGAGCAGTTCTTC.

The chain employs TRBV19 and TRBJ2-7; D is unresolved. Germline-derived CDR1 and CDR2 are LNHDA and SQIVND (reference sequence). The germline V and J ends were trimmed by 3 bases and 6 bases, with 6 bases remaining between them. This CDR3 region has 11 residues. The CDR3 region has the DNA TGTGCCAGTAGTATTGATAGCGAGCAGTACTTC. This gives the protein CASSIDSEQYF. Using reference TRBV19 and TRBJ2-7 for the parts outside the CDR3, the full variable domain is DGGITQSPKYLFRKEGQNVTLSCEQNLNHDAMYWYRQDPGQGLRLIYYSQIVNDFQKGDIAEGYSVSREKKESFPLTVTSAQKNPTAFYLCASSIDSEQYFGPGTRLTVT.

The chain joins TRBV27 to TRBJ1-5; no clear D gene. The CDR3 length is 16 residues. Trimming cost V 2 bases and J 0 bases, with 11 bases left between them. Germline V gene lookup returns CDR1 MNHEY and CDR2 SMNVEV (reference sequence). CDR3 residues: CASSLSPLYSNQPQHF. The CDR3 region has the DNA TGTGCCAGCAGTTTAAGCCCTTTGTATAGCAATCAGCCCCAGCATTTT.

The chain links TRBV7-2 to TRBJ1-5; TRBD1 might be the D (5 bases). Trimming stripped 1 base from V and 9 bases from J, with 10 bases between. The CDR3 covers 13 residues. Germline V CDR1 and CDR2: SGHTA, FQGNSA. The CDR3 DNA follows: TGTGCCAGCAGCTTAGGACAGTCCCTGCCCCAGCATTTT. The encoded protein is CASSLGQSLPQHF.

The sample holds one count of this clone. The V and J genes are TRBV5-6 and TRBJ1-2, with D perhaps matching TRBD1 (5 bases). The CDR3 contains 13 residues. The ends were cut back, 2 bases at V and 6 bases at J, with 11 bases in the middle. Germline CDR1 SGHDT, CDR2 YYEEEE. The CDR3 sequence: CASSFGVGDGYTF. CDR3 in DNA: TGTGCCAGCAGCTTTGGGGTAGGGGATGGCTACACCTTC.

V usage is TRBV7-9 and J usage is TRBJ1-1, with D possibly matching TRBD1 (5 bases). This CDR3 comprises 17 residues. Between the trimmed V and J ends, which lost 0 bases and 0 bases, there was a span of 14 bases. Germline V gene data show CDR1 as SEHNR and CDR2 as FQNEAQ (reference sequence). Here the CDR3 reads CASSLARETVLNTEAFF. Written as DNA, the CDR3 is TGTGCCAGCAGCTTAGCGCGGGAGACAGTCCTGAACACTGAAGCTTTCTTT.

V gene TRBV28 combines with J gene TRBJ1-4, with 11 bases matching TRBD1. The CDR3 is 18 amino acids. V shed 7 bases and J 0 bases; nucleotides not matched to a gene: 10. CDR1 and CDR2 (germline): MDHEN, SYDVKM. The CDR3 spells CASIPSWGQGATNEKLFF. The CDR3, as DNA: TGTGCCAGCATTCCAAGTTGGGGACAGGGGGCAACTAATGAAAAACTGTTTTTT. The full variable domain, completed using reference TRBV28 and TRBJ1-4, is DVKVTQSSRYLVKRTGEKVFLECVQDMDHENMFWYRQDPGLGLRLIYFSYDVKMKEKGDIPEGYSVSREKKERFSLILESASTNQTSMYLCASIPSWGQGATNEKLFFGSGTQLSVL.

The V and J genes are TRBV5-8 and TRBJ2-2, with D maybe TRBD1 (6 bases). The CDR3 totals 15 residues. Germline V gene sequence: CDR1 SGHTS, CDR2 YDEGEE. V lost 3 bases and J lost 11, with 20 bases in between. In DNA form, the CDR3 reads TGTGCCAGCAGCTCGGACAGAAGCCCATCGGTCGAGCTGTTTTTT. Protein product: CASSSDRSPSVELFF.

The chain links TRBV27 to TRBJ2-5; D unresolved. The CDR3 runs 15 residues. The V gene's germline CDR1 is MNHEY and CDR2 SMNVEV (reference sequence). Trimming pared 5 bases from V and 4 bases from J, leaving 17 bases between. The CDR3 region has the DNA TGTGCCAGCAGTCCCTCCCACTATCAAGGAGAGACCCAGTACTTC. Translation: CASSPSHYQGETQYF.

The rearrangement joins TRBV19 to TRBJ1-4; D is perhaps TRBD1 (6 bases). The CDR3 loop spans 17 amino acids. Germline V gene sequence: CDR1 LNHDA, CDR2 SQIVND (reference sequence). With 7 bases removed from V and 9 bases from J, the gap between germline ends came to 27 bases. In nucleotides, the CDR3 is TGTGCCAGTACGTCTGGCAGGCAAGGCAAGGGGGAAAAAAAACTGTTTTTT. Its protein product is CASTSGRQGKGEKKLFF.

V and J are TRBV3-1 (or the pseudogene TRBV3-2) and TRBJ1-5; D not certain. The CDR3 spans 14 residues. V shed 5 bases and J shed 5 bases, with 13 bases lying between them. The germline V gene has CDR1 LGHDT and CDR2 YNNKEL (reference sequence). The CDR3 DNA is TGTGCCAGCAGCTTACAATTCGTGGATCAGCCCCAGCATTTT. Its translation is CASSLQFVDQPQHF.

The chain combines TRBV4-2 with TRBJ1-2; TRBD1 agrees at 7 bases. CDR3 size: 17 residues. The germline V gene has CDR1 LGHNA and CDR2 YNFKEQ. The junction had 7 bases not matched to a gene; V was cut back by 0 bases and J by 0 bases. The CDR3 bases are TGTGCCAGCAGCCAAGATCTTCCGACAGGGACTAACTATGGCTACACCTTC. Translated, it gives CASSQDLPTGTNYGYTF.

This clone was found a few times. V gene TRBV9 combines with J gene TRBJ2-1, with D possibly matching TRBD2 (6 bases). Germline CDR1 is SGDLS and CDR2 is YYNGEE. The CDR3 has 14 amino acids. The V end was cut by 6 bases, the J end by 4 bases, with 14 bases between. CDR3 protein: CASNSGTPYNEQFF. The CDR3 DNA follows: TGTGCCAGCAACTCTGGGACTCCATACAATGAGCAGTTCTTC. Supplemented by reference TRBV9 and TRBJ2-1, the full variable domain reads DSGVTQTPKHLITATGQRVTLRCSPRSGDLSVYWYQQSLDQGLQFLIQYYNGEERAKGNILERFSAQQFPDLHSELNLSSLELGDSALYFCASNSGTPYNEQFFGPGTRLTVL.

V is TRBV4-3 and J is TRBJ1-4, with 9 positions matching TRBD1. Looked up from germline, CDR1 is LGHNA and CDR2 is YSLEER. J was trimmed by 5 bases and V by 5 bases; bases with no gene match: 6. CDR3 length equals 15 residues. The CDR3 protein is CASSGSGTGNEKLFF. For the CDR3, the DNA is TGCGCCAGCAGCGGATCCGGGACAGGGAATGAAAAACTGTTTTTT.

The table lists this clone with a count of one. The chain has TRBV28 and TRBJ2-7; TRBD1 is a possible D gene (6 bases). Germline V gene data show CDR1 as MDHEN and CDR2 as SYDVKM. This CDR3 spans 13 amino acids. Trimming took off 7 bases at V and 2 bases at J, with 12 bases between the two ends. CDR3 sequence: CASNDPGAYEQYF. The CDR3 DNA is TGTGCCAGCAACGACCCAGGGGCCTACGAGCAGTACTTC.